Reported below is one T cell receptor beta chain. This clone's antigen is unknown. The sample holds no much larger clone one base away, and base qualities are not on file. The method was 5' RACE. TCRdb lists the instrument as Illumina HiSeq 2500. A second roughly 7 to 11 cycle PCR used a sample-barcoded 5' primer and a J-beta primer mix. A template-switch 5' adaptor carrying 12 random nucleotides introduced a unique molecular identifier onto each TCR beta cDNA molecule. Each sample yielded at least 2.5 million CDR3-containing paired-end reads. All of the RNA was converted into first-strand cDNA using the Mint cDNA synthesis kit, with a TRBC-specific oligonucleotide serving as the primer. All cDNA was treated with uracil-DNA glycosylase and then went through a first 18-cycle PCR with the universal primers M1SS and BC2_uni_R. The authors' pipeline ran thus. Normalization of each sample was performed by random selection of 1 million high-quality reads, each carrying a distinct molecular identifier. Reads with shared molecular identifiers were discarded instead of being binned into consensus sequences. MiTCR, set to a Q25 quality threshold and the strictest error-elimination algorithm, was used for CDR3 identification, clonotype clustering and error correction. A nonparametric unseen species model using Euler transformation provided a lower-bound estimate of total TCR beta diversity. The public reads were reprocessed in TCRdb via fastp at Q25 and MiXCR, keeping in-frame beta chains. Each CDR3 protein gets just one entry, which takes the most common genes and DNA from the rows behind it. These V and J calls derive from TCRdb rather than the authors' analysis. For this sample there are around 1.5 million distinct CDR3 sequences; about 35% appear just once. The ten largest clones add up to approximately 10% of the sample.

These data are taken from a study of blood T cells in healthy people across ages (dated by TCRdb to 2015 to 2017). Regarding the complete study: In model experiments, template switching captured roughly one uniquely barcoded TCR beta cDNA molecule for every two T cells. The donors were divided into four age groups: young (average approximately 17 years), middle-aged (about 39), aged (under 70) and long-lived (about 80). For two donors (one aged 18 to 29 and one aged 80 or older), the study analyzed two additional independent replicas of 1 million unique cDNA reads from the same blood draw. Donors of different ages were randomly distributed across sequencing lanes to avoid experimental bias. Age-related changes in TCR beta repertoire diversity were measured in the study by deep sequencing normalized with unique cDNA molecular identifiers.

The 39 donors, aged about 6 to 95 years, were systemically healthy Caucasian individuals from Russia. Each donor gave 8 to 10 milliliters of peripheral blood, collected into EDTA-treated Vacutainer tubes. Ficoll-Paque density-gradient centrifugation was used to isolate PBMCs, with at least 7 million per sample. Trizol reagent was used to extract total RNA from PBMCs, with at least 5.5 micrograms per sample. Naive CD45RAhigh/CD27high T cell percentages were measured by flow cytometry on a PBMC aliquot from every donor. Overall results and qualifications from the work: As age increased, observed TCR beta diversity per million T cells dropped in a roughly linear way, and a significant reduction was already evident by age about 40. Compared with the aged group, the long-lived group had more naive CD4+ T cells, fewer expanded clones and increased TCR diversity, suggesting age selection. Estimates of total diversity from one million sequenced T cells were regarded as lower bounds and underestimates. Because profiling used bulk unsorted PBMCs, naive and antigen-experienced compartments could not be compared conclusively. Donor CMV infection status was unknown, potentially confounding age-related changes in expanded clonotypes. There was a strong correlation between observed TCR beta diversity and the percentage of naive T cells measured by flow cytometry.

There are 16 amino acids in the CDR3, from cysteine to phenylalanine inclusive. The DNA shown is the 48-base CDR3, in frame from base 1. Cut back by 1 base and 7 bases, the V and J ends lie 20 bases apart. The TCR comes from a woman between 25 and 40 years old in good health. The sample comprised blood. The V and J genes are TRBV12-3 or TRBV12-4 and TRBJ2-7; TRBD1 is possibly the D segment (5 matching bases). At the DNA level, the sequence is TGTGCCAGCAGTTTAGGGGGTGGGGCCGGATGGAAGGAGCAGTACTTC. It specifies CASSLGGGAGWKEQYF.